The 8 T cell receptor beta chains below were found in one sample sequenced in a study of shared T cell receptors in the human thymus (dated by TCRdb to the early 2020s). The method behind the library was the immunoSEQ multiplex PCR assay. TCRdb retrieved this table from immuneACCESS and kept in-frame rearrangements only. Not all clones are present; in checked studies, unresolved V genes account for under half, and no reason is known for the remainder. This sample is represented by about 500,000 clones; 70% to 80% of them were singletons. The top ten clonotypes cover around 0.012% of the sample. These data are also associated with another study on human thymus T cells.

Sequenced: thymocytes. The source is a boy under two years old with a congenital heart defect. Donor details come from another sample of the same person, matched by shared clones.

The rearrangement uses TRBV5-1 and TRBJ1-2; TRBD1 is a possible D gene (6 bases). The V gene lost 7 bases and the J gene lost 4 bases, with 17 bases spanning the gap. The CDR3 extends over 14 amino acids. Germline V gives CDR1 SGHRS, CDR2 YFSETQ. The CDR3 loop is CASLPEGGGYGYTF. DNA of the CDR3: TGCGCCAGCCTCCCAGAGGGGGGGGGCTATGGCTACACCTTC.

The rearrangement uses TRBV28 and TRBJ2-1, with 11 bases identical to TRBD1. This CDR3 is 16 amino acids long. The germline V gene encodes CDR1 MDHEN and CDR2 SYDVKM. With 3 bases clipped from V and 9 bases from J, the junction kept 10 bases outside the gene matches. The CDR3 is CASSFLRGQGGGEQFF. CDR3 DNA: TGTGCCAGCAGTTTTCTTAGGGGACAGGGGGGCGGTGAGCAGTTCTTC.

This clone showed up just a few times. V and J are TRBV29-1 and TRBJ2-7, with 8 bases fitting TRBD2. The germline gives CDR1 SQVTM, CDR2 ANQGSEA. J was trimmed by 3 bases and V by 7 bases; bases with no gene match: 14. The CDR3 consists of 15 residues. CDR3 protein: CSASGRGDKFYEQYF. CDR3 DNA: TGCAGCGCCTCCGGGAGGGGAGACAAGTTCTACGAGCAGTACTTC.

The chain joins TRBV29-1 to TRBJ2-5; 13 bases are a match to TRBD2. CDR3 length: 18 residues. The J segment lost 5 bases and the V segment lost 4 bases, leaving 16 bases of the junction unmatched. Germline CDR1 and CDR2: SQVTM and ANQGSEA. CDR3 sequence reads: CSVGGLTSGRPGEETQYF. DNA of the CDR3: TGCAGCGTTGGGGGGCTGACTAGCGGGAGGCCGGGGGAGGAGACCCAGTACTTC.

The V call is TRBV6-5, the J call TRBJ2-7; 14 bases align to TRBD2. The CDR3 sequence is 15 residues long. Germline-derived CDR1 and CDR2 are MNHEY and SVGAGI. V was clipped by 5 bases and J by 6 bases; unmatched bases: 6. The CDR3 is CASSLGTSGSCEQYF. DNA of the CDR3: TGTGCCAGCAGTCTGGGGACTAGCGGGAGCTGCGAGCAGTACTTC.

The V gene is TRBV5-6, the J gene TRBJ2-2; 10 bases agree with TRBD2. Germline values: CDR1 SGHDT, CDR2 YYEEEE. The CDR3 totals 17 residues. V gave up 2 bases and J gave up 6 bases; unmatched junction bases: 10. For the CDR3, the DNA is TGTGCCAGCAGCTTAAGACCTAGCGGGGGCGCGGCCGGGGAGCTGTTTTTT. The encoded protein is CASSLRPSGGAAGELFF.

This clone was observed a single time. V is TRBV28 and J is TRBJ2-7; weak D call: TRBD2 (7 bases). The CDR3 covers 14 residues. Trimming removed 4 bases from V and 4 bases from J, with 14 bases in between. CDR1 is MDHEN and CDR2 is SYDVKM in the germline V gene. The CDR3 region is CASSYLGGGYEQYF. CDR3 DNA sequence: TGTGCCAGCAGTTACCTGGGAGGGGGTTACGAGCAGTACTTC.

CDR3 in amino acids: CARQGARGYTF. CDR3 bases: TGCGCCAGGCAGGGGGCGCGGGGCTACACCTTC. The chain joins TRBV10-2 to TRBJ1-2; 8 bases are shared with TRBD1. CDR1 is WSHSY, CDR2 SAAADI, per germline. The CDR3 is made up of 11 amino acids. The junction had 5 bases not matched to a gene; V was cut back by 9 bases and J by 8 bases.